The 31 T cell receptor beta chains below were found in one sample sequenced in a study of CD4 and CD8 cells across lung adenocarcinoma regions. TCRdb re-analysed the PCR reads in MiXCR, keeping a single row per CDR3 protein. Seen here are about 19,000 distinct CDR3 sequences, around 50% observed once, and the top ten hold around 34%. Specimen: CD8+ T cells from the margin of a lung tumor. The receptors were sampled from a male donor with lung adenocarcinoma. The CD4 and CD8 labels of this study may be unreliable.

About this clonotype itself: The junction differs from germline at one of its ends, possibly a read error. V usage is TRBV3-1 and J usage is TRBJ2-1, with D perhaps being TRBD1 or TRBD2 (6 bases each). The CDR3 is 16 residues long. Germline loops: CDR1 LGHDT, CDR2 YNNKEL (reference sequence). The CDR3 reads CASRQGGGGTGNEQFF. The CDR3 bases are TGTGCCAGCAGGCAAGGAGGGGGAGGCACAGGGAATGAGCAGTTCTTC.

V usage is TRBV20-1 and J usage is TRBJ2-1, with 11 bases identical to TRBD1. Judging by the DNA end, TRBJ2-5 fits better; the J call may be wrong. The germline CDR1 and CDR2 sequences are DFQATT and SNEGSKA (reference sequence). The CDR3 loop spans 14 amino acids. CDR3 in DNA: TGCAGTGCCAGACCCGGACAGGGGGCTGAGACCCAGTACTTC. This codes for CSARPGQGAETQYF.

This clonotype appeared a few times. The chain couples TRBV6-1 to TRBJ1-2; D may be TRBD1 (5 bases). V lost 3 bases and J 5 bases, leaving 10 bases between the germline ends. The CDR3 sequence is 13 residues long. In germline, CDR1 is MNHNS, CDR2 SASEGT. The DNA of the CDR3 is TGTGCCAGCAGTGAGCGGACAAATTATGGCTACACCTTC. This translates into CASSERTNYGYTF.

V gene TRBV7-2 combines with J gene TRBJ2-1; 7 bases align to TRBD2. The last part of the DNA fits TRBJ2-7 better; the J call may be wrong. This CDR3 is built from 14 residues. Per the germline V gene, CDR1 is SGHTA and CDR2 is FQGNSA. In DNA form, the CDR3 reads TGTGCCAGCAGCTTAGATCCTAGCGGCTACGAGCAGTACTTC. Amino acids: CASSLDPSGYEQYF.

At least ten counts were recorded for this clonotype. This clone may be a read error of a much larger clone one base away. This chain links TRBV10-3 with TRBJ2-1, with D perhaps matching TRBD1 (6 bases). CDR3 size: 11 residues. CDR1 is ENHRY and CDR2 is SYGVKD in the germline V gene. V dropped 6 bases and J dropped 13 bases, with 13 bases sitting between them. The CDR3 DNA reads TGTGCCATCAGGGGACAAGAGACCCAGTTCTTC. Protein sequence: CAIRGQETQFF.

The chain uses TRBV4-1 and TRBJ2-1, with D possibly being TRBD1 (5 bases). Gene TRBJ2-7 matches the end of the DNA better, so the J call may be wrong. CDR3 length equals 14 residues. Germline assignment: CDR1 MGHRA and CDR2 YSYEKL. The CDR3 sequence is CASSQGQSSYEQYF. The DNA for the CDR3 is TGCGCCAGCAGCCAAGGACAGAGCTCCTACGAGCAGTACTTC.

This clonotype appeared many times. The CDR3 loop is CASSRGRAEEQFF. CDR3 nucleotide sequence: TGTGCCAGCAGCCGCGGGAGGGCCGAGGAGCAGTTCTTC. The rearrangement joins TRBV25-1 to TRBJ2-1; 9 nucleotides align to TRBD2. The CDR3 runs 13 residues. The V segment lost 6 bases and the J segment 10 bases; nucleotides outside the gene matches: 7. Germline loops: CDR1 MGHDK, CDR2 SYGVNS.

The chain has TRBV6-4 and TRBJ2-7, with D unclear. With 5 bases removed from V and 7 bases from J, the gap between germline ends came to 15 bases. Germline CDR1 is MRHNA and CDR2 is SNTAGT. The CDR3 extends over 13 amino acids. The CDR3 is CASSSTSVGEQYF. CDR3 DNA sequence: TGTGCCAGCAGTTCGACCTCGGTCGGGGAGCAGTACTTC.

This rearrangement joins TRBV10-1 to TRBJ1-5; 7 bases are shared with TRBD1. The CDR3 length is 16 residues. The V gene end was trimmed by 3 bases and the J gene end by 2 bases; junction bases not matched to a gene: 7. The germline gives CDR1 WNHNN, CDR2 SYGVQD (reference sequence). This CDR3 reads CASSDRQGKGNQPQHF. CDR3 coding DNA: TGCGCCAGCAGTGATCGACAGGGTAAGGGCAATCAGCCCCAGCATTTT.

This clonotype was detected many times. This chain connects TRBV28 to TRBJ1-6; possible D gene TRBD1, 5 bases. The CDR3 has 18 amino acids. V was cut by 7 bases and J by 10 bases, with 29 bases left in between. CDR1 is MDHEN and CDR2 is SYDVKM in the germline V gene. The CDR3 is CASTSPGTDGWYTSPLHF. The CDR3 region has the DNA TGTGCCAGCACCTCTCCTGGGACGGACGGATGGTATACGTCACCCCTCCACTTT.

Comments on this clonotype: The junction departs from the called germline gene at one end, perhaps through a read error. The chain has TRBV6-1 and TRBJ2-4, with a tentative D call TRBD2 (6 bases). Germline-derived CDR1 and CDR2 are MNHNS and SASEGT. CDR3 size: 16 residues. This chain's CDR3 is CASSDAGLWAKDTQYF. DNA for the CDR3: TGTGCCAGCAGTGACGCGGGGCTGTGGGCTAAGGACACGCAGTATTTC.

Remarks on this clonotype: At one end the junction does not follow the germline gene, possibly because of a read error. The V call is TRBV4-1, the J call TRBJ2-3; no clear D gene. The germline V gene encodes CDR1 MGHRA and CDR2 YSYEKL. This CDR3 is built from 16 residues. The CDR3 DNA is TGCGCCAGCAGCGGGCTGGGGTGCCGAGGCCCAGATACGCAGTACTTT. Amino acid sequence: CASSGLGCRGPDTQYF.

With regard to this clonotype: At one end the junction does not follow the germline gene, possibly because of a read error. The chain couples TRBV6-1 to TRBJ2-5, with D hard to call. Germline CDR1 and CDR2: MNHNS and SASEGT. The CDR3 extends over 15 amino acids. CDR3 coding DNA: TGTGCCAGCAGTGAAGTGCGTAGTGATACAGAGACCCAGTACTTT. Its translation: CASSEVRSDTETQYF.

This clonotype has more than one count but fewer than ten. The chain uses TRBV27 and TRBJ2-1; 11 nucleotides align to TRBD2. The DNA end favors TRBJ2-5, so the J call may be wrong. This CDR3 has 17 amino acids. From germline, CDR1 is MNHEY and CDR2 SMNVEV (reference sequence). CDR3 coding DNA: TGTGCCAGCAGTCTCTCTTCATACGGGACTAGCGGTGAGACCCAGTACTTC. Residues: CASSLSSYGTSGETQYF.

On this clonotype: Compared with germline, one end of the junction differs, possibly owing to a read error. The V call is TRBV6-1, the J call TRBJ2-5; either TRBD1 or TRBD2 may fit D (6 bases each). The CDR3 has 14 residues. The germline gives CDR1 MNHNS, CDR2 SASEGT. In DNA form, the CDR3 reads TGTGCGGGCTCCGGGGGCGGAGACCAAGAGACGCAGTACTTC. This translates into CAGSGGGDQETQYF.

This clonotype was seen at least ten times. The chain's CDR3 is CASSRTEGPYEQYF. CDR3 DNA: TGTGCCAGCAGCCGGACGGAAGGGCCCTACGAGCAGTACTTC. V gene TRBV6-1 combines with J gene TRBJ2-5; D is unclear. The assigned J gene may be wrong: the sequence end matches TRBJ2-7 better. Germline loops: CDR1 MNHNS, CDR2 SASEGT. This CDR3 is 14 amino acids long.

This clonotype was picked up many times. The chain combines TRBV7-2 with TRBJ2-1; D perhaps matches TRBD1 (5 bases). Trimming cost V 5 bases and J 12 bases, with 20 bases left between them. This CDR3 comprises 14 residues. CDR1 is SGHTA, CDR2 FQGNSA, per germline. CDR3 coding DNA: TGTGCCAGCAGCCCGCAAGGGGTACAAGGCACGCAGTTCTTC. It encodes CASSPQGVQGTQFF.

With respect to this clonotype: Its ends do not fully match the called genes, so a read error is possible. The chain is built from TRBV6-5 and TRBJ2-4; 11 nucleotides agree with TRBD2. The CDR3 totals 17 residues. Germline CDR1 MNHEY, CDR2 SVGAGI. In DNA, the CDR3 is TGTGCCAGCAGTTACACCAAACTAGCGGGAGCCAAAGACATGCAGTACTTC. Translated: CASSYTKLAGAKDMQYF.

A remark on this clonotype: At one of its ends the junction is not consistent with the germline gene, which may arise from a read error. V usage is TRBV27 and J usage is TRBJ2-5, with TRBD1 identical over 7 bases. Germline CDR1 MNHEY, CDR2 SMNVEV (reference sequence). The CDR3 runs 15 residues. CDR3 DNA sequence: TGTGGCAGGGGCCCAGGGGGTCCGGACCAAGAGATCCAGTACTTC. It encodes CGRGPGGPDQEIQYF.

The chain couples TRBV6-1 to TRBJ1-3, with a tentative D call TRBD1 (5 bases). The CDR3 is 16 residues long. Germline CDR1 is MNHNS and CDR2 is SASEGT. V shed 6 bases and J shed 0 bases, with 15 bases lying between them. In nucleotides, the CDR3 is TGTGCCAGCAGCCCCACGATTAGGGGCTCTGGAAACACCATATATTTT. It codes for CASSPTIRGSGNTIYF.

The rearrangement links TRBV30 to TRBJ2-1; 8 nucleotides line up with TRBD2. With the DNA end fitting TRBJ2-7 better, the J assignment may be wrong. Germline assignment: CDR1 GTSNPN and CDR2 SVGIG (reference sequence). The CDR3 is 12 amino acids. DNA for the CDR3: TGTGCCTGGACTAGCGGGTCCTACGAGCAGTACTTC. This sequence encodes CAWTSGSYEQYF.

This clonotype was seen more than once but under ten times. This chain uses TRBV23-1 with TRBJ2-5; maybe TRBD1 (5 bases). TRBV23-1 is assigned to the ORF class and has an uncertain function. V lost 11 bases to trimming and J lost 2 bases, with 15 bases between them. This CDR3 region has 13 residues. CDR3 DNA sequence: TGCGCCCGCGCAGGGTTCTTACAAGAGACCCAGTACTTC. It specifies CARAGFLQETQYF.

The chain links TRBV6-1 to TRBJ2-3; D might be TRBD1 or TRBD2, each matching 6 bases. The DNA end lines up better with TRBJ2-5; the J call may be wrong. Germline loops: CDR1 MNHNS, CDR2 SASEGT. The CDR3 length is 16 residues. This CDR3 reads CASAGTGGRPTDTQYF. The CDR3 DNA sequence: TGTGCCAGTGCGGGGACCGGGGGCCGTCCCACAGATACCCAGTACTTC.

A word on this clonotype: An end of the junction differs from the germline gene, which may be a read error. The V call is TRBV6-5, the J call TRBJ2-5; D unresolved. Germline V gives CDR1 MNHEY, CDR2 SVGAGI. There are 14 residues in the CDR3. As DNA, the CDR3 is TGTGCCAGCAGTTTCCCACGTGGCCAAGAGACCCAGTACTTT. Translation gives CASSFPRGQETQYF.

The chain is built from TRBV6-1 and TRBJ1-1; D gene unclear. V gave up 8 bases and J gave up 5 bases, with 9 bases separating them. The germline CDR1 and CDR2 sequences are MNHNS and SASEGT. The CDR3 loop spans 11 amino acids. The chain's CDR3 is CASHRRTEAFF. The CDR3, as DNA: TGTGCCAGCCATAGGAGAACTGAAGCTTTCTTT.

This clonotype was detected ten times or more. It may be a read error: a sequence one base away is much more abundant. The V call is TRBV25-1, the J call TRBJ2-1, with TRBD2 matching over 10 bases. This CDR3 spans 14 amino acids. Germline assignment: CDR1 MGHDK and CDR2 SYGVNS. Unmatched junction bases numbered 11, after V lost 8 bases and J lost 10 bases. The CDR3 is CASGRTSGLYEQFF. The CDR3 DNA follows: TGTGCCAGCGGACGGACTAGCGGACTATACGAGCAGTTCTTC.

J is TRBJ1-6 and V is TRBV27; D not certain. V lost 6 bases and J 5 bases, leaving 5 bases between the germline ends. The length of the CDR3 is 12 residues. In germline, CDR1 is MNHEY, CDR2 SMNVEV (reference sequence). The CDR3 sequence: CASRGNNSPLHF. The CDR3 region has the DNA TGTGCCAGCAGGGGAAATAATTCACCCCTCCACTTT.

The chain joins TRBV7-2 to TRBJ2-4; D not resolved. From germline, CDR1 is SGHTA and CDR2 FQGNSA. The CDR3 runs to 13 residues. The germline V and J ends were trimmed by 3 bases and 6 bases, with 9 bases remaining between them. In DNA, the CDR3 is TGTGCCAGCAGCTTTACCCGAGGAAACATTCAGTACTTC. Amino acid sequence: CASSFTRGNIQYF.

The V call is TRBV7-6, the J call TRBJ2-5; TRBD1 agrees at 7 bases. CDR1 is SGHVS, CDR2 FNYEAQ, per germline. V was clipped by 4 bases and J by 4 bases; unmatched bases: 3. The CDR3 covers 13 residues. The CDR3 spells CASSSGQLETQYF. For the CDR3, the DNA is TGTGCCAGCAGCTCGGGACAGTTAGAGACCCAGTACTTC.

This clonotype has a handful of counts. J is TRBJ1-5 and V is TRBV6-5; D remains unclear. V was shortened by 5 bases and J by 1 base, with 9 bases between the two germline ends. CDR1 is MNHEY and CDR2 is SVGAGI in the germline V gene. The CDR3 totals 14 residues. This CDR3 is CASSLDGSNQPQHF. The CDR3 DNA reads as TGTGCCAGCAGTCTCGACGGGAGCAATCAGCCCCAGCATTTT.

This clonotype was counted between two and nine times. This rearrangement joins TRBV7-2 to TRBJ2-1; D might be TRBD2 (6 bases). Germline V CDR1 and CDR2: SGHTA, FQGNSA. V lost 3 bases and J lost 7, with 13 bases in between. The CDR3 runs 14 residues. The CDR3 coding sequence is TGTGCCAGCAGCTTCCTGGGGGGAACAAATGAGCAGTTCTTC. Translating it yields CASSFLGGTNEQFF.